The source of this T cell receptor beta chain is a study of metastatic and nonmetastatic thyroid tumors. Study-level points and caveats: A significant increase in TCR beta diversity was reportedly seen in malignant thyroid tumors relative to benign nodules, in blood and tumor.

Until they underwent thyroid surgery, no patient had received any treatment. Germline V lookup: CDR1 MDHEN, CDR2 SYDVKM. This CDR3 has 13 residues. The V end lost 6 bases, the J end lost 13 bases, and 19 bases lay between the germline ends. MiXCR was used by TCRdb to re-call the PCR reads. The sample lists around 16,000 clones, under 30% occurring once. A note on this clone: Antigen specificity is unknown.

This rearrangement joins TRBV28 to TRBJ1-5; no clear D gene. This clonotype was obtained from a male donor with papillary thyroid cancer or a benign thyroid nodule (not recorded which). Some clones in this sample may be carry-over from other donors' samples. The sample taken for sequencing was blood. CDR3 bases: TGTGCCAGCAGGGTGGACGGGAATCAGACACAGCATTTT. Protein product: CASRVDGNQTQHF.